The rows below give T cell receptor beta chains drawn from one sample of a study of Ad26.COV2.S vaccination and SARS-CoV-2 variants. Only in-frame clones appear in the TCRdb table, and some are missing; sequencing was by immunoSEQ multiplex PCR. The sample contains around 300,000 clones, 75% to 90% of which appear only once. Material: peripheral blood, obtained in a trial of Ad26.COV2.S vaccine versus placebo. All receptors come from a person aged 18-65 years who received the Ad26.COV2.S COVID-19 vaccine or a placebo. The CDR3 runs from the conserved cysteine through the conserved F or W. The order of the fields is D gene, J gene, clone size, V gene, CDR3 protein, CDR3 DNA. A D gene is named only where the DNA matches it firmly. A clone size is listed for some rows: how often the clone was seen (once, few, many), or a class if it is expanded.

>.|TRBJ2-3|.|TRBV27
CASSSLQGKHTQYF
TGTGCCAGCAGTTCGCTGCAGGGAAAACATACGCAGTATTTT
>TRBD2|TRBJ2-7|few|TRBV7-9
CASSPGGADEQYF
TGTGCCAGCAGCCCCGGGGGGGCCGACGAGCAGTACTTC
>TRBD2|TRBJ2-1|.|TRBV7-3
CASSPTSGRAVNEQFF
TGTGCCAGCAGCCCAACTAGCGGGAGGGCCGTTAATGAGCAGTTCTTC
>.|TRBJ1-1|.|TRBV6-5
CASSYGRNTEAFF
TGTGCCAGCAGTTACGGGCGTAACACTGAAGCTTTCTTT
>.|TRBJ2-3|.|TRBV9
CASSDGTVLTDTQYF
TGTGCCAGCAGCGATGGGACGGTCCTAACAGATACGCAGTATTTT
>.|TRBJ2-7|.|TRBV18
CASSPSLYEQYF
TGTGCCAGCTCACCAAGTCTCTACGAGCAGTACTTC
>.|TRBJ1-4|.|TRBV9
CASSARGGSEKLFF
TGTGCCAGCAGCGCCCGGGGGGGAAGCGAAAAACTGTTTTTT
>TRBD2|TRBJ2-1|.|TRBV4-3
CASSQDRSGSRDEQFF
TGCGCCAGCAGCCAAGATCGAAGCGGGAGTAGGGATGAGCAGTTCTTC
>TRBD1|TRBJ2-7|once|TRBV4-1
CASSQSFGQGAYEQYF
TGCGCCAGCAGCCAAAGTTTTGGACAGGGGGCCTACGAGCAGTACTTC
>.|TRBJ1-5|few|TRBV19
CASSMIGQPQHF
TGTGCCAGTAGTATGATAGGCCAGCCCCAGCATTTT
>TRBD2|TRBJ2-3|.|TRBV19
CASSIETSGGLLDTQYF
TGTGCCAGTAGTATAGAGACTAGCGGAGGTTTATTAGATACGCAGTATTTT
>TRBD1|TRBJ2-7|once|TRBV7-2
CASSLGQNYEQYF
TGTGCCAGCAGCTTGGGACAGAACTACGAGCAGTACTTC
>.|TRBJ2-1|.|TRBV3-1/TRBV3-2
CASSQEGDSNEQFF
TGTGCCAGCAGCCAAGAAGGGGACTCCAATGAGCAGTTCTTC
>.|TRBJ2-1|.|TRBV5-6
CASTSSGLRSYNEQFF
TGTGCCAGCACATCCTCGGGACTCCGCTCCTACAATGAGCAGTTCTTC
>.|TRBJ2-7|once|TRBV11-2
CASSPSAANEQYF
TGTGCCAGCAGCCCGAGCGCAGCGAACGAGCAGTACTTC
>.|TRBJ2-5|.|TRBV29-1
CSAGRGRETQYF
TGCAGCGCCGGGCGGGGCCGGGAGACCCAGTACTTC
>TRBD2|TRBJ2-7|.|TRBV27
CASSLLGLAGYEQYF
TGTGCCAGCAGTTTATTGGGACTAGCGGGATACGAGCAGTACTTC
>TRBD2|TRBJ2-2|few|TRBV7-7
CASSVGREGTGELFF
TGTGCCAGCAGCGTTGGGCGGGAGGGCACCGGGGAGCTGTTTTTT
>TRBD1|TRBJ2-1|.|TRBV5-1
CASSLGDRGLLQFF
TGCGCCAGCAGCTTGGGGGACAGGGGCCTGCTCCAGTTCTTC
>.|TRBJ1-2|.|TRBV28
CASRFPEGPNYGYTF
TGTGCCAGCAGGTTTCCTGAGGGACCTAACTATGGCTACACCTTC
>.|TRBJ2-7|.|TRBV6-5
CASTQAGSSYEQYF
TGTGCCAGCACCCAAGCCGGGTCCTCCTACGAGCAGTACTTC
>.|TRBJ2-1|.|TRBV27
CASSILPEGEQFF
TGTGCCAGCAGTATCCTGCCGGAAGGGGAGCAGTTCTTC
>.|TRBJ2-7|.|TRBV12-3/TRBV12-4
CASSFGRYYEQYF
TGTGCCAGCAGTTTTGGCAGGTACTACGAGCAGTACTTC
>.|TRBJ1-4|.|TRBV19
CASGYGRTTNEKLFF
TGTGCCAGTGGATACGGACGTACAACTAATGAAAAACTGTTTTTT
>.|TRBJ1-2|.|TRBV3-1/TRBV3-2
CASSQETAVYGYTF
TGTGCCAGCAGCCAGGAGACAGCCGTCTATGGCTACACCTTC
>TRBD1|TRBJ2-5|.|TRBV6-6
CASSPGQRGETQYF
TGTGCCAGCAGCCCGGGACAGAGAGGAGAGACCCAGTACTTC
>.|TRBJ2-7|.|TRBV6-5
CASSSMRTESSYEQYF
TGTGCCAGCAGTTCCATGAGGACCGAAAGCTCCTACGAGCAGTACTTC
>.|TRBJ2-7|.|TRBV9
CASSVEVGYEQYF
TGTGCCAGCAGCGTAGAGGTAGGATACGAGCAGTACTTC
>TRBD2|TRBJ2-3|.|TRBV27
CASSSLTSGSTDTQYF
TGTGCCAGCAGTTCATTGACTAGCGGGAGCACAGATACGCAGTATTTT
>.|TRBJ2-1|once|TRBV6-5
CATGSTGSNEQFF
TGTGCCACCGGGTCTACCGGGAGCAATGAGCAGTTCTTC
>.|TRBJ1-1|.|TRBV12-3/TRBV12-4
CASSFSQAREAFF
TGTGCCAGCAGTTTCTCACAGGCAAGAGAAGCTTTCTTT
>TRBD2|TRBJ2-7|.|TRBV11-2
CASSPPGLAGYEQYF
TGTGCCAGCAGCCCTCCGGGACTAGCGGGATACGAGCAGTACTTC
>TRBD1|TRBJ1-1|.|TRBV5-1
CASSLGGTAMIPFF
TGCGCCAGCAGCTTGGGTGGGACAGCCATGATCCCTTTTTTT
>.|TRBJ2-1|.|TRBV5-4
CASSLVASRGNEQFF
TGTGCCAGCAGCTTGGTCGCGTCCAGAGGTAATGAGCAGTTCTTC
>TRBD2|TRBJ2-3|.|TRBV7-3
CASSWSSGRTEDTQYF
TGTGCCAGCAGCTGGTCTAGCGGGAGAACGGAAGATACGCAGTATTTT
>TRBD2|TRBJ2-1|.|TRBV4-1
CASSQDPAGVGDNEQFF
TGCGCCAGCAGCCAAGACCCAGCGGGAGTTGGGGACAATGAGCAGTTCTTC
>.|TRBJ2-4|.|TRBV7-9
CASSLKGTAKNIQYF
TGTGCCAGCAGCTTAAAGGGGACGGCCAAAAACATTCAGTACTTC
>TRBD1|TRBJ1-5|.|TRBV7-6
CASSAGQPNQPQHF
TGTGCCAGCAGCGCGGGACAGCCTAATCAGCCCCAGCATTTT
>.|TRBJ1-3|many|TRBV9
CASSEGSGNTIYF
TGTGCCAGCAGCGAGGGCTCTGGAAACACCATATATTTT
>.|TRBJ2-1|.|TRBV24-1
CATSDSNLYYNEQFF
TGTGCCACCAGTGATTCGAATCTATACTACAATGAGCAGTTCTTC
>.|TRBJ1-1|.|TRBV3-1/TRBV3-2
CASSRRSTEAFF
TGTGCCAGCAGCCGCAGGAGCACTGAAGCTTTCTTT
>TRBD1|TRBJ2-1|.|TRBV9
CASSDRGTGGNNEQFF
TGTGCCAGCAGCGACCGAGGGACAGGGGGTAATAATGAGCAGTTCTTC
>.|TRBJ1-1|.|TRBV15
CATSPTRVGTEAFF
TGTGCCACCAGCCCCACCAGGGTTGGTACTGAAGCTTTCTTT
>.|TRBJ2-1|few|TRBV19
CASTPTGLNNEQFF
TGTGCCAGTACCCCTACGGGATTGAACAATGAGCAGTTCTTC
>.|TRBJ2-7|.|TRBV10-3
CAISGGSYEQYF
TGTGCCATCAGTGGGGGCTCCTACGAGCAGTACTTC
>.|TRBJ2-3|.|TRBV7-2
CASNQRLGSTDTQYF
TGTGCCAGCAACCAGAGGCTAGGAAGCACAGATACGCAGTATTTT
>TRBD1|TRBJ2-6|.|TRBV3-1/TRBV3-2
CASSPRDRGTYFSGANVLTF
TGTGCCAGCAGCCCCCGGGACAGGGGCACGTACTTCTCTGGGGCCAACGTCCTGACTTTC
>.|TRBJ2-5|.|TRBV7-9
CASSLATVTYQETQYF
TGTGCCAGCAGCTTAGCGACAGTAACGTACCAAGAGACCCAGTACTTC
>.|TRBJ2-5|.|TRBV5-4
CASSFRETQYF
TGTGCCAGCAGCTTTAGGGAGACCCAGTACTTC